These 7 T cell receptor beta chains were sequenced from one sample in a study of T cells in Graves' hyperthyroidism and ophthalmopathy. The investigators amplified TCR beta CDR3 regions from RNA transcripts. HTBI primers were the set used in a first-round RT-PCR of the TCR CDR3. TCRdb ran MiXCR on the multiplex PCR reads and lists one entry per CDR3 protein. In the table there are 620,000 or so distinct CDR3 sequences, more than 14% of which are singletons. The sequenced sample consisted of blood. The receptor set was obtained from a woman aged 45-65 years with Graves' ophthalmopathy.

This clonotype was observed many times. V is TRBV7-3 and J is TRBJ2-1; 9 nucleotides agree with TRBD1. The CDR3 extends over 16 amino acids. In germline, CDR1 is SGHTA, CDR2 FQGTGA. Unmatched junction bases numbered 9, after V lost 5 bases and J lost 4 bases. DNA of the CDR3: TGTGCCAGCAGCACCAGGTCCGGGACAGGGTACAATGAGCAGTTCTTC. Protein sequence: CASSTRSGTGYNEQFF.

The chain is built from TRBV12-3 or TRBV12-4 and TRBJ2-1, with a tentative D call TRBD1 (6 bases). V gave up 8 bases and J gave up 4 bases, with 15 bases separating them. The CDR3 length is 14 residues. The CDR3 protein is CASSRDTDYNEQFF. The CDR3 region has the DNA TGTGCCAGCTCTCGGGACACGGATTACAATGAGCAGTTCTTC.

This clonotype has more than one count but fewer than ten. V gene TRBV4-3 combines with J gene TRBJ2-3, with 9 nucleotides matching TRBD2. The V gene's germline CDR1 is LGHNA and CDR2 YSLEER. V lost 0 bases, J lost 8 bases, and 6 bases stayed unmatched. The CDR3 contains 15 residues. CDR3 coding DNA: TGCGCCAGCAGCCAAGAGGCTAGCGGGATCGGTACGCAGTATTTT. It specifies CASSQEASGIGTQYF.

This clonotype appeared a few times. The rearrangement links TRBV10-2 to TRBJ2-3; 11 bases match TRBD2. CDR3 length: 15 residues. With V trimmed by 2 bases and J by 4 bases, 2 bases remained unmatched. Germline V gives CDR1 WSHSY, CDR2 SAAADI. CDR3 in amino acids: CASSEALAGADTQYF. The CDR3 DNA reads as TGCGCCAGCAGTGAGGCACTAGCGGGAGCAGATACGCAGTATTTT.

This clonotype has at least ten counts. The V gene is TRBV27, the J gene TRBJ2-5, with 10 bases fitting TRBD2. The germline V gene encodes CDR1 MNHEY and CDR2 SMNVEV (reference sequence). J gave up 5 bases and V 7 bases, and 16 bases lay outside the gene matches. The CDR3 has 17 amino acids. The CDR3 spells CASTRVLAGRLGETQYF. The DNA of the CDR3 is TGTGCCAGCACCCGGGTACTAGCGGGGCGACTGGGGGAGACCCAGTACTTC.

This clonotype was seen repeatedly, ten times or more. CDR3 in amino acids: CASTKTRDQPQHF. For the CDR3, the DNA is TGTGCCAGCACTAAGACCCGGGATCAGCCCCAGCATTTT. This sequence joins TRBV6-2 or TRBV6-3 and TRBJ1-5; D call uncertain. CDR3 length: 13 residues. Trimming pared 7 bases from V and 5 bases from J, leaving 12 bases between. Germline V gene data show CDR1 as MNHEY and CDR2 as SVGEGT.

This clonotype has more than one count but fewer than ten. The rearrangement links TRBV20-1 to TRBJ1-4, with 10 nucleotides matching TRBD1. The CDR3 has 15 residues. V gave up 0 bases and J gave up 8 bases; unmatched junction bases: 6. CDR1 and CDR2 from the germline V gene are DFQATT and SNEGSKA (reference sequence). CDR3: CSARDGGTGDEKLFF. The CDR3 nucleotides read TGCAGTGCTAGAGATGGAGGGACAGGGGACGAAAAACTGTTTTTT.